The clone carrying this TCR beta chain was counted a few times. Its antigen is as yet unknown. Relative to the germline gene, one junction end is altered; a read error may explain this. PCR employed 60 Vbeta and 13 Jbeta primers. Clones were read by immunoSEQ multiplex PCR, and TCRdb kept only the in-frame ones, dropping some. This sample has roughly 100,000 clones, with over 75% found just once. Germline-derived CDR1 and CDR2 are LGHNA and YSLEER. The CDR3 has 13 amino acids. The data derive from a study of cytomegalovirus exposure and HLA in healthy donors. The overall study: Genotyping showed roughly 81% of 300 to 450 donors falling in the Caucasian-associated ancestry cluster. Study-wide results and limits: Evidence from a later analysis indicated that most CMV-associated TCR beta chains looked HLA-restricted.

The receptor was isolated from a man between 25 and 39 years old in good health and CMV-seropositive. The V call is TRBV4-3, the J call TRBJ1-1, with D perhaps TRBD1 (5 bases). The sample consisted of PBMCs. DNA of the CDR3: TGCGCCAGCAGCCAACAAGAAGGAGGGGACGCACACTTT. It is translated as CASSQQEGGDAHF.